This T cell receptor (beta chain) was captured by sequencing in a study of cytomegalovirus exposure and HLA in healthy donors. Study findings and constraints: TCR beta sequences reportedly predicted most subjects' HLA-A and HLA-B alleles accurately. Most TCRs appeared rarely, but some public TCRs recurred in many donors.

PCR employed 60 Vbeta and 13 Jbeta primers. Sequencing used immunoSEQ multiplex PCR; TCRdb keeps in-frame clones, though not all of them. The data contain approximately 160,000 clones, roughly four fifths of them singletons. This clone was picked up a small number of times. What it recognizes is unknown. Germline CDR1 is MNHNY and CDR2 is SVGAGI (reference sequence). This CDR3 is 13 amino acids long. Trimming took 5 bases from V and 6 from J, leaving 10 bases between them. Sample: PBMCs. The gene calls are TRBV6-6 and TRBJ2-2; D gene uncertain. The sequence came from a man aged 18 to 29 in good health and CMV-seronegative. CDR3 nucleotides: TGTGCCAGCAGTCCATGGGCTTCCGGGGAGCTGTTTTTT. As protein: CASSPWASGELFF.